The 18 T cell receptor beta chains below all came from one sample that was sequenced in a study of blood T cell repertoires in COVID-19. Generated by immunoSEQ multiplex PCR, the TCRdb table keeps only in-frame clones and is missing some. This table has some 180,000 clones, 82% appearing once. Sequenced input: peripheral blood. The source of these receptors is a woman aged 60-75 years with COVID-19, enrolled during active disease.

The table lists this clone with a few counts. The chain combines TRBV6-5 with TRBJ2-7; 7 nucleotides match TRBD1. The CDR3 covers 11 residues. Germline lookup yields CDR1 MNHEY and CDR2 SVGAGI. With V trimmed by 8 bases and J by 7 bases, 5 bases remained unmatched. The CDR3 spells CASFRDREQYF. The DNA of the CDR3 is TGTGCCAGCTTCCGGGACAGAGAGCAGTACTTC.

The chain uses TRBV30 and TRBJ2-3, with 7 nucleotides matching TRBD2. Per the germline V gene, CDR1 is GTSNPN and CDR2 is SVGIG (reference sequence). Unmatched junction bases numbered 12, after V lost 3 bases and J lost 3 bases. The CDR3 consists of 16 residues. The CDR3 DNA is TGTGCCTGGAGCCCCCTTGGATCCGGGAGGACAGATACGCAGTATTTT. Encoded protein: CAWSPLGSGRTDTQYF.

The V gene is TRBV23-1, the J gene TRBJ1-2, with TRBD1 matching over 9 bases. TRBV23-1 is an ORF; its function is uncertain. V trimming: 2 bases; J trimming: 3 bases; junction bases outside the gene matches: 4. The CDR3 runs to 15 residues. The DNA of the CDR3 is TGCGCCAGCAGTCAACCCCGGACAGGGGACTATGGCTACACCTTC. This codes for CASSQPRTGDYGYTF.

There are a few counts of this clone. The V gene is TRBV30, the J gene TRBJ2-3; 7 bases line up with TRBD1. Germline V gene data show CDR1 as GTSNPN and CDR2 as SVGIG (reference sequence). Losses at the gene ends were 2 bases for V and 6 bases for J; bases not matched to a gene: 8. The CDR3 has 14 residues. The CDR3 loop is CAWSFGQASDTQYF. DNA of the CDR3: TGTGCCTGGAGTTTTGGACAGGCCTCGGATACGCAGTATTTT.

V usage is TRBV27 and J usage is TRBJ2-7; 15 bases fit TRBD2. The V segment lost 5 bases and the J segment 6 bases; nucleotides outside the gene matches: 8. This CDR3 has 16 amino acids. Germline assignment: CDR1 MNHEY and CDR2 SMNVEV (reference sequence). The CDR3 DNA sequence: TGTGCCAGCAGTGCCCGCGGACTAGCGGGAGGGGGCGAGCAGTACTTC. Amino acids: CASSARGLAGGGEQYF.

CDR3: CASSIADRGPRNEQYF. Written as DNA, the CDR3 is TGTGCCAGTAGTATAGCCGACAGGGGGCCTCGCAACGAGCAGTACTTC. V is TRBV19 and J is TRBJ2-7, with 10 bases that match TRBD1. This CDR3 region has 16 residues. Germline trimming cut 1 base from V and 5 bases from J; bases unmatched to any gene: 8. Germline V gives CDR1 LNHDA, CDR2 SQIVND (reference sequence).

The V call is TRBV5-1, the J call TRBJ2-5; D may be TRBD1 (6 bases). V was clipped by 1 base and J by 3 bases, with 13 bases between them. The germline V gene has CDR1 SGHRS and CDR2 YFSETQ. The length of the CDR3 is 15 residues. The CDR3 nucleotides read TGCGCCAGCAGCTTGCAGGGGTCCTCGGAAGAGACCCAGTACTTC. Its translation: CASSLQGSSEETQYF.

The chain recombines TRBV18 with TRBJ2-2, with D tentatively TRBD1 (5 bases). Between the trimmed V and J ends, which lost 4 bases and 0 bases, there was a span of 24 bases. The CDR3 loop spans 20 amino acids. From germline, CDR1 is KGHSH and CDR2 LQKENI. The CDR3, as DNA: TGTGCCAGCTCACGTCTGGCAGGGCTGAAAGACGTCGCGAACACCGGGGAGCTGTTTTTT. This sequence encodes CASSRLAGLKDVANTGELFF.

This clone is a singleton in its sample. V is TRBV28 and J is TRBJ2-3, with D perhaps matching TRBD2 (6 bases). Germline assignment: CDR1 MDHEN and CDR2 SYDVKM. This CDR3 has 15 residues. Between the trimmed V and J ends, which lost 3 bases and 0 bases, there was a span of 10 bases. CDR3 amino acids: CASSLAGFSTDTQYF. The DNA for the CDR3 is TGTGCCAGCAGTTTGGCGGGGTTCAGCACAGATACGCAGTATTTT.

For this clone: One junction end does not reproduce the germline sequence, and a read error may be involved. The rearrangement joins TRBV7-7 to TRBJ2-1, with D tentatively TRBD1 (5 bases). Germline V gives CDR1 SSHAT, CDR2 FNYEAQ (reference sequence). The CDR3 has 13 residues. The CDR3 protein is CASSLYQGGEQFF. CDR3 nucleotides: TGTGCTAGCAGCTTATATCAGGGCGGTGAGCAGTTCTTC.

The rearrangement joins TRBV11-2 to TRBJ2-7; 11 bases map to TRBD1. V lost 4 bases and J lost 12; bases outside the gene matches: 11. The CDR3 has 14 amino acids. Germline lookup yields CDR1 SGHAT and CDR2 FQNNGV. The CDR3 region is CASSSNSGTGGLYV. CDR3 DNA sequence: TGTGCCAGCAGCTCCAATTCCGGGACAGGGGGTTTGTACGTC.

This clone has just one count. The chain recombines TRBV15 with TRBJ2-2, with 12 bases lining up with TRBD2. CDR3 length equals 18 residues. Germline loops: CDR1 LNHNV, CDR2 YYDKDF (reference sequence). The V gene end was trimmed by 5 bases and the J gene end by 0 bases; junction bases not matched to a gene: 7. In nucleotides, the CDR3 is TGTGCCACCAGCTGGGGGACTAGCGGGTCCTCGAACACCGGGGAGCTGTTTTTT. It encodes CATSWGTSGSSNTGELFF.

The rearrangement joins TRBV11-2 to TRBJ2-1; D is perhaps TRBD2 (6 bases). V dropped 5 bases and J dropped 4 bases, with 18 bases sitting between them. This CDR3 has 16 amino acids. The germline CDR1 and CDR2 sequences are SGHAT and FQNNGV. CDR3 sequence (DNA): TGTGCCAGCAGCGTTATCGCAGGTGGGAGGTACAATGAGCAGTTCTTC. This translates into CASSVIAGGRYNEQFF. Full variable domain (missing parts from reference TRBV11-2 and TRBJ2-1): EAGVAQSPRYKIIEKRQSVAFWCNPISGHATLYWYQQILGQGPKLLIQFQNNGVVDDSQLPKDRFSAERLKGVDSTLKIQPAKLEDSAVYLCASSVIAGGRYNEQFFGPGTRLTVL.

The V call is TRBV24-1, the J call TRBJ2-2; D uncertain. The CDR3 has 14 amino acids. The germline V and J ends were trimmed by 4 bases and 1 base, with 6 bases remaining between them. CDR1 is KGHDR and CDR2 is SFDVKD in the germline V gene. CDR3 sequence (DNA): TGTGCCACCAGTGAAAGACAGAACACCGGGGAGCTGTTTTTT. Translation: CATSERQNTGELFF.

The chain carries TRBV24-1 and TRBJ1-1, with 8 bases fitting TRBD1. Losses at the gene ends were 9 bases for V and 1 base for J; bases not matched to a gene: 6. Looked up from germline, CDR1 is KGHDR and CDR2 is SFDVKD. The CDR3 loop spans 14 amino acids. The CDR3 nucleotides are TGTGCCACCTCGCCGGGACAGGAGAACACTGAAGCTTTCTTT. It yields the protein CATSPGQENTEAFF.

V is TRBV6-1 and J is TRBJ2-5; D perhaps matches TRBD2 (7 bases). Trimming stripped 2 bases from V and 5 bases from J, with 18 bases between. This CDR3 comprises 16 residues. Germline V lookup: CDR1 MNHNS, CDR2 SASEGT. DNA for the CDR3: TGTGCCAGCAGTGAACCACCCCGGGGGAGGGGGGAGACCCAGTACTTC. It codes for CASSEPPRGRGETQYF.

The CDR3 DNA reads TGCGCCAGCAGCCAAGATAAGGGACAGGGTTATTCACCCCTCCACTTT. It translates to CASSQDKGQGYSPLHF. This chain joins TRBV4-1 and TRBJ1-6; the match to TRBD1 covers 9 bases. The CDR3 sequence is 16 residues long. The germline CDR1 and CDR2 sequences are MGHRA and YSYEKL. J was trimmed by 8 bases and V by 0 bases; bases with no gene match: 5.

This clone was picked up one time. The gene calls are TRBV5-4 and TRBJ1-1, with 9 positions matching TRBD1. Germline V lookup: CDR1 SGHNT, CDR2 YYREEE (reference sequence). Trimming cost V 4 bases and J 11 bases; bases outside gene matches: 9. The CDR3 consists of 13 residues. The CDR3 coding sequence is TGTGCCAGCAGCCTCGGGACAGGGTTAGGGGCTTTCTTT. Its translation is CASSLGTGLGAFF.